These 4 T cell receptor beta chains originate from one sample sequenced in a study of immune evolution from preneoplasia to lung adenocarcinoma (dated by TCRdb to about 2021). The library relied on the immunoSEQ multiplex PCR assay. The table comes from immuneACCESS by way of TCRdb, which keeps in-frame sequences with V and J called. Part of the clones is missing from these tables; in studies checked, under half for an unresolved V gene and the rest for unknown reasons. In this sample the table shows about 11,000 clones, more than 70% of which occur a single time. The ten most abundant clones make up around 31% of the sample. Sequenced input: FFPE normal lung tissue adjacent to the tumor. These receptors all come from a person in their sixties with lung adenocarcinoma. Some clones in this sample may be carry-over from other donors' samples.

The CDR3 DNA reads TGTGCCATCAGTGGGGTTAATGAGCAGTTCTTC. Translated: CAISGVNEQFF. The chain couples TRBV10-3 to TRBJ2-1; D not certain. Per germline, CDR1 ENHRY and CDR2 SYGVKD. Trimming took 4 bases from V and 7 from J, leaving 5 bases between them. There are 11 residues in the CDR3.

The CDR3 loop reads CASSFLGVLGESGFQETQYF. The CDR3 region has the DNA TGTGCCAGCAGTTTCCTCGGGGTCTTAGGGGAGTCGGGGTTCCAAGAGACCCAGTACTTC. The V call is TRBV28, the J call TRBJ2-5; D possibly matches TRBD1 or TRBD2 (5 bases each). The CDR3 has 20 residues. Germline V gene sequence: CDR1 MDHEN, CDR2 SYDVKM. Trimming left V 3 bases short and J 1 base short, with 27 bases between.

In DNA form, the CDR3 reads TGTGCCAGCAGTCCGACTAGACCGAACACCGGGGAGCTGTTTTTT. Protein: CASSPTRPNTGELFF. V is TRBV7-3 and J is TRBJ2-2, with D perhaps matching TRBD2 (6 bases). Germline values: CDR1 SGHTA, CDR2 FQGTGA. The length of the CDR3 is 15 residues. V gave up 6 bases and J gave up 0 bases, with 11 bases separating them.

The V call is TRBV18, the J call TRBJ2-4, with D perhaps TRBD1 (5 bases). Per the germline V gene, CDR1 is KGHSH and CDR2 is LQKENI. With 4 bases removed from V and 7 bases from J, the gap between germline ends came to 5 bases. CDR3 length: 11 amino acids. CDR3 sequence reads: CASSQGNIQYF. The CDR3, as DNA: TGTGCCAGCTCACAGGGGAACATTCAGTACTTC. The variable domain in full, with the rest retrieved from reference TRBV18 and TRBJ2-4, is NAGVMQNPRHLVRRRGQEARLRCSPMKGHSHVYWYRQLPEEGLKFMVYLQKENIIDESGMPKERFSAEFPKEGPSILRIQQVVRGDSAAYFCASSQGNIQYFGAGTRLSVL.